The clone carrying this T cell receptor (beta chain) was seen many times. The antigen is unknown. Germline loops: CDR1 MNHNS, CDR2 SASEGT. The junction had 14 bases not matched to a gene; V was cut back by 5 bases and J by 5 bases. The CDR3 runs 16 residues. CDR3-region Arm-PCR and iRepertoire HTBI primers produced the TCR beta libraries. TCRdb redid the calling of the multiplex PCR reads with MiXCR, one entry per CDR3 protein. Of approximately 230,000 distinct CDR3 sequences in the sample, about a sixth were seen once. These data originate in a study of regulatory T cells in long-lasting Graves disease. Overall study results and limits: Reduced TCR diversity was observed in persistent Graves' patients versus newly diagnosed patients.

Stated time point: newly diagnosed GD, antithyroid drugs for less than 3 months. TCR sequences were obtained from RNA taken from PBMCs. Sample: peripheral blood mononuclear cells (PBMCs), taken at new diagnosis, from a patient treated with antithyroid drugs. The receptor was derived from a female donor with Graves disease. The chain carries TRBV6-1 and TRBJ1-2; 7 positions agree with TRBD1. The CDR3 DNA sequence: TGTGCCAGCAGTCTGGACAGGACGTGGACCCTTTATGGCTACACCTTC. Its translation: CASSLDRTWTLYGYTF.